This T cell receptor beta chain was sequenced during a study of cytomegalovirus exposure and HLA in healthy donors. Study findings and constraints: The authors later linked a missense DCLRE1C variant to TCR beta V- and J-gene trimming.

It was with 60 Vbeta and 13 Jbeta primers that the PCR ran. Here immunoSEQ multiplex PCR was the method, and the copy in TCRdb shows in-frame clones only, minus some. Among roughly 150,000 clones listed, more than 80% were seen once. On this clone itself: Its specificity is not known.

Germline lookup yields CDR1 MNHEY and CDR2 SVGAGI. The CDR3 loop spans 14 amino acids. J lost 4 bases, V lost 5 bases, and 5 bases had no gene match. This chain joins TRBV6-5 and TRBJ2-1, with 7 bases that match TRBD2. The clonotype originates from a woman aged 40-49 years in good health and CMV-seropositive. Material: PBMCs. The CDR3 region has the DNA TGTGCCAGCAGTAAGGAGCGGGGATACAATGAGCAGTTCTTC. It specifies CASSKERGYNEQFF.